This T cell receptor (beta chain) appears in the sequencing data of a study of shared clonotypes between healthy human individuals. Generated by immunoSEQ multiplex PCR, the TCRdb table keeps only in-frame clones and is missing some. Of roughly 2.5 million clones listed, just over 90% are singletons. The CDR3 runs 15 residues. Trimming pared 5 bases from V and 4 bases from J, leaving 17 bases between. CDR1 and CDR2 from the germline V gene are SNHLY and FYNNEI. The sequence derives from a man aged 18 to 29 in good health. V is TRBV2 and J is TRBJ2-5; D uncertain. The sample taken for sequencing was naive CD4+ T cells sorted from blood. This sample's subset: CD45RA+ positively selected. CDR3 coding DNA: TGTGCCAGCAGTAAAGGACCTCTGGGCGGAGAGACCCAGTACTTC. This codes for CASSKGPLGGETQYF.